This T cell receptor beta chain is drawn from a study of response to subunit inactivated influenza vaccine. The table lists this clonotype with many counts. One entry per CDR3 protein, called by TCRdb with MiXCR from the RT-PCR reads. The sample has 500,000 to 650,000 distinct CDR3 sequences; around 8% are singletons. The CDR3 spans 13 residues. The germline CDR1 and CDR2 sequences are MNHEY and SVGEGT. V was shortened by 4 bases and J by 6 bases, with 9 bases between the two germline ends. The specimen was PBMCs from blood, collected less than 30 months after vaccination. The chain uses TRBV6-2 or TRBV6-3 and TRBJ1-4; no clear D. This clonotype was obtained from a man between 50 and 75 years old who received an inactivated influenza vaccine. CDR3 residues: CASSSAGDEKLFF. CDR3 coding DNA: TGTGCCAGCAGTTCGGCCGGGGATGAAAAACTGTTTTTT.